Given below is one T cell receptor beta chain in context. Germline V gene data show CDR1 as LNHDA and CDR2 as SQIVND (reference sequence). The V gene lost 10 bases and the J gene lost 1 base, with 17 bases spanning the gap. The CDR3 consists of 15 residues. This entry is derived from a study of blood T cell repertoires in COVID-19. Clones were read by immunoSEQ multiplex PCR, and TCRdb kept only the in-frame ones, dropping some. The table has 95,000 to 150,000 clones, 86% seen once. Input material: peripheral blood. V gene TRBV19 combines with J gene TRBJ2-1; the D gene is possibly TRBD2 (5 bases). The source of this sequence is a man aged 35-49 years with acute or convalescent COVID-19. CDR3 DNA sequence: TGTGCCACCATTCATGGGAGAGGATCCTACAATGAGCAGTTCTTC. Its translation is CATIHGRGSYNEQFF.